Given below is one TCR beta chain in context. Its antigen remains unidentified. Per-nucleotide qualities are absent, and no much larger clonotype sits a single base away. Sequences SEHNR (CDR1) and FQNEAQ (CDR2) are obtained from the germline V gene (reference sequence). V loses 3 bases, J loses 2 bases, and the germline ends lie 10 bases apart. Its CDR3 holds 15 amino acids, cysteine through phenylalanine. Solely the CDR3 DNA is kept, with 45 bases framed from the first base. The record originates from a study of response to subunit inactivated influenza vaccine (dated by TCRdb to the late 2010s). Looking at the study overall: To follow how T cells responded to a trivalent subunit inactivated influenza vaccine, the researchers relied on deep quantitative profiling of the T cell receptor repertoire. What the authors observed across the whole study: According to the authors, only a limited number of new T cells may be recruited by each seasonal influenza vaccination.

The label giving this sample's time point can be read as: 45 to 55 days after influenza vaccine administration. The protocol used for the library was RT-PCR. Sequencing relied on an Illumina HiSeq 2500. Starting from the raw public reads, TCRdb applied fastp trimming at Q25, assembled clones with MiXCR and retained in-frame beta chains. Every entry covers one CDR3 protein and lists the most common genes and DNA from its rows. For this sample the table gives under 200,000 distinct CDR3 sequences, of which about a tenth were detected only once. The ten biggest clones cover about an eighth of the sample.

Sequenced here: non-naive T cells sorted from PBMCs, sampled 40 to 50 days after vaccination. The sample's cell subset or site label, decoded: memory T cell fraction. The sequence joins TRBV7-9 to TRBJ2-2; the D call is possibly TRBD1 or TRBD2, each sharing 6 bases. This receptor was taken from a man aged 50 to 59 who received an inactivated influenza vaccine. Donor details come from another sample of the same person, matched by shared clones. In nucleotides, the sequence is TGTGCCAGCAGCTTCGGGGGCCTTAACACCGGGGAGCTGTTTTTT. Translated, it reads CASSFGGLNTGELFF.